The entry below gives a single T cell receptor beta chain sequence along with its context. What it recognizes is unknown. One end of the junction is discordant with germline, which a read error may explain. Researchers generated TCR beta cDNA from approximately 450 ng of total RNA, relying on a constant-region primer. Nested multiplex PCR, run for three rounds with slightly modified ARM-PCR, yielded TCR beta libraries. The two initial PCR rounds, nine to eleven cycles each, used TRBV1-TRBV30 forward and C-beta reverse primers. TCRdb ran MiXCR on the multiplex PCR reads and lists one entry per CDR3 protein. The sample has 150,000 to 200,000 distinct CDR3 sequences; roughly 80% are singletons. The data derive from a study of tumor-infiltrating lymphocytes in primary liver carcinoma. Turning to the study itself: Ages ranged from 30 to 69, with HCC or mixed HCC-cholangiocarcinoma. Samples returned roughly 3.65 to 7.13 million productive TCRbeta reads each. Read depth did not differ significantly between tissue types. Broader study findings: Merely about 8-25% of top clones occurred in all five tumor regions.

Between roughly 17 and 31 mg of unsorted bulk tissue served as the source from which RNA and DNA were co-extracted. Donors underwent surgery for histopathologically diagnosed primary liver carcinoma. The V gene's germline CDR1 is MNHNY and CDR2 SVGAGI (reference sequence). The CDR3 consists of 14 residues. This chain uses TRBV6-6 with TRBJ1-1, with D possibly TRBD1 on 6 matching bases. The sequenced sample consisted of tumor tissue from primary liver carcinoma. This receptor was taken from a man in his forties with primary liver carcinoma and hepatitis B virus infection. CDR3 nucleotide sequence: TGTGCCAGCATTGGGGCAGGGGTAAGGACTGAAGCTTTATTT. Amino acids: CASIGAGVRTEALF.